This T cell receptor (beta chain) was sequenced for a study of blood T cell repertoires in COVID-19. In the study overall: Acute and convalescent COVID-19 samples came from the United States, Italy and Spain. Nucleic acid was either cDNA or gDNA, and it came from T cells, B-cell-depleted T cells, or PBMCs.

Per the original methods: Quantification of nucleated cells was approximated via reference gene primer amplification. Using immunoSEQ multiplex PCR, the repertoire was profiled, and TCRdb retains in-frame clones only, with some absent. D and trimming were read from the DNA, whereas the V and J calls and clone size are those reported in that table. Seen here are more than 200,000 clones, around four fifths observed once, and the top ten hold about 10%. Enrollment of patients from Seattle took place during active infection, with longitudinal follow-up. CDR1 MRHNA and CDR2 SNTAGT come from the germline V gene. V shed 8 bases and J shed 7 bases, with 15 bases lying between them. The CDR3 length is 13 residues.

Sequences were obtained from peripheral blood. This sequence was found in an elderly woman with COVID-19, enrolled during active disease. This sequence joins TRBV6-4 and TRBJ2-1, with a possible D match to TRBD2 (6 bases). The CDR3 loop is CASSILEGNEQFF. The CDR3 region has the DNA TGTGCCAGCTCCATCCTGGAGGGGAATGAGCAGTTCTTC.